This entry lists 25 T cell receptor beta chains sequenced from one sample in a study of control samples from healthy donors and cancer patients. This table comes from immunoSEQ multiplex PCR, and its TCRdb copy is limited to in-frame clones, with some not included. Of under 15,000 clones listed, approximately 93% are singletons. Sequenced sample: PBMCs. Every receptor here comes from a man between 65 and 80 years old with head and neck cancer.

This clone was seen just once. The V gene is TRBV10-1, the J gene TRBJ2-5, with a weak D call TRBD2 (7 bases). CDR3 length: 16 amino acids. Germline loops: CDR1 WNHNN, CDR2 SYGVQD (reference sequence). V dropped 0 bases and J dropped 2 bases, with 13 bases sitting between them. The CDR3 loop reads CASSESRGEGQETQYF. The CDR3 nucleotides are TGCGCCAGCAGTGAGTCGAGGGGGGAGGGACAAGAGACCCAGTACTTC.

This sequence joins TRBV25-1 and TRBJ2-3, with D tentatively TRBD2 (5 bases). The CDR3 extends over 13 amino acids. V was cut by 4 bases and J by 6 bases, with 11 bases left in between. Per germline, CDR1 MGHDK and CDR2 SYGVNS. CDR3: CASSGRVRDTQYF. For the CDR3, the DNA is TGTGCCAGCAGTGGGCGGGTGCGGGATACGCAGTATTTT.

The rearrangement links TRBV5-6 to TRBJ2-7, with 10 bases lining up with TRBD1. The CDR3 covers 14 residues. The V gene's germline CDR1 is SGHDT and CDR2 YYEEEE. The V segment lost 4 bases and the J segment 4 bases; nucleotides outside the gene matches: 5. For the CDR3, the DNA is TGTGCCAGCAGCAGCGACAGGGGGCGGTACGAGCAGTACTTC. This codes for CASSSDRGRYEQYF.

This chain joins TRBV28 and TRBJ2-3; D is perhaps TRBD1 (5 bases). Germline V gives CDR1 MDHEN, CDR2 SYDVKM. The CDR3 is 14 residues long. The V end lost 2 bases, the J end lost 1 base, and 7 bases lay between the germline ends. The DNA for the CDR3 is TGTGCCAGCAGTTTACTACAGGGCACAGATACGCAGTATTTT. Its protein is CASSLLQGTDTQYF.

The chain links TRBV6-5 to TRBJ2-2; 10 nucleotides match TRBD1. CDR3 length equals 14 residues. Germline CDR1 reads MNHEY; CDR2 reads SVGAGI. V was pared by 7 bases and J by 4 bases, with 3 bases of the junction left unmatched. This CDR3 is CASMGQGITGELFF. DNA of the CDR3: TGTGCCAGCATGGGACAGGGGATCACCGGGGAGCTGTTTTTT.

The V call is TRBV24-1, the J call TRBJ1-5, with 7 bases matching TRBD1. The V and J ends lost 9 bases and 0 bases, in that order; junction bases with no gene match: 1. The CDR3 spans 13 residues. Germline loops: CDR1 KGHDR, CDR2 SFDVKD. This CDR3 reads CATQGDSNQPQHF. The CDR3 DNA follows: TGTGCCACCCAGGGGGATAGCAATCAGCCCCAGCATTTT.

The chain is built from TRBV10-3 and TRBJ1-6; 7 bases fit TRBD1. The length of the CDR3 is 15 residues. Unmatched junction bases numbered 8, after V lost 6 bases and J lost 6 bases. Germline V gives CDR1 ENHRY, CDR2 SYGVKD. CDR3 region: CAISGGAGGNSPLHF. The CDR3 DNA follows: TGTGCCATCAGCGGGGGGGCAGGGGGTAATTCACCCCTCCACTTT.

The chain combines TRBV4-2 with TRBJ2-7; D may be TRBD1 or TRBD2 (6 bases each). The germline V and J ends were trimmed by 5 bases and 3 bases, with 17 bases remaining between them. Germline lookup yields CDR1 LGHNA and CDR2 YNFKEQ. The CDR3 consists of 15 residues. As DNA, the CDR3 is TGTGCCAGCAGCAGAGGGGGGCAGGAGAACTACGAGCAGTACTTC. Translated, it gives CASSRGGQENYEQYF.

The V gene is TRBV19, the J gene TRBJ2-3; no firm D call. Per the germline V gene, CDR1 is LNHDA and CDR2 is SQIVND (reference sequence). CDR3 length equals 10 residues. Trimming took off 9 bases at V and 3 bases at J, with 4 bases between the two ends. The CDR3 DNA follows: TGTGCCAGCGGGACAGATACGCAGTATTTT. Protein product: CASGTDTQYF.

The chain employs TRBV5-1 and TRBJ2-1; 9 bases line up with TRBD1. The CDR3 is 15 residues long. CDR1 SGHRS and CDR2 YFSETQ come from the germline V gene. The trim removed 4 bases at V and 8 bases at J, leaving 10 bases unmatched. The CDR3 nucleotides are TGCGCCAGCAGCGATTATCCGGGACAGGGTCATGAGCAGTTCTTC. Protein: CASSDYPGQGHEQFF.

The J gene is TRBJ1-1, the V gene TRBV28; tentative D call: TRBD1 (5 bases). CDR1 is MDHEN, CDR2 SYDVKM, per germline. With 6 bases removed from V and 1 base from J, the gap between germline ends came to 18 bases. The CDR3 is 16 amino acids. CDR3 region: CASRVGRGSPNTEAFF. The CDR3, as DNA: TGTGCCAGCAGGGTGGGGAGGGGTTCCCCGAACACTGAAGCTTTCTTT.

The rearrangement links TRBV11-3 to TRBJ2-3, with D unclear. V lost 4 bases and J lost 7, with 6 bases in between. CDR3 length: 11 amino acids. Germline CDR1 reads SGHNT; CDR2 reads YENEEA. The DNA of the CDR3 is TGTGCCAGCAGCTCTCAGAATACGCAGTATTTT. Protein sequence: CASSSQNTQYF.

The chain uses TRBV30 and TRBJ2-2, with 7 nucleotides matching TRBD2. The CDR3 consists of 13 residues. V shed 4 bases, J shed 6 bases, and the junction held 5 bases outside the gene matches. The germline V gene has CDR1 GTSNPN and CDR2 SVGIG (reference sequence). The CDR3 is CAWNWGGAGELFF. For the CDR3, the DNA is TGTGCCTGGAATTGGGGGGGGGCCGGGGAGCTGTTTTTT.

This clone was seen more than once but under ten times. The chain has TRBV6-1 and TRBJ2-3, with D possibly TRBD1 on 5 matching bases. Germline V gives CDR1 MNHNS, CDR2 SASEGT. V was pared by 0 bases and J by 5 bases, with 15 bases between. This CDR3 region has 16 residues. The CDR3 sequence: CASSEAVDSRIDTQYF. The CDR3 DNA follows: TGTGCCAGCAGTGAAGCGGTCGACAGTAGGATAGATACGCAGTATTTT.

For the CDR3, the DNA is TGTGCCAGCAACATGTGGCACGAGCAGTACTTC. It is translated as CASNMWHEQYF. The chain is built from TRBV11-2 and TRBJ2-7; the D is unclear. From germline, CDR1 is SGHAT and CDR2 FQNNGV. The CDR3 totals 11 residues. Deletions cut 7 bases from V and 5 bases from J, with 9 bases between.

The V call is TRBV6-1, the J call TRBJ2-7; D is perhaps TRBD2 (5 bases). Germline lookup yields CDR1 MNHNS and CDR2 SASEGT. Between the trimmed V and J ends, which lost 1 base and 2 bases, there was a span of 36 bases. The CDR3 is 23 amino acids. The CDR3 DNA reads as TGTGCCAGCAGTGAAGGTGCAGGACCCCGGTTTTCCGCCAAAGGGAGCCTAACCTACGAGCAGTACTTC. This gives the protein CASSEGAGPRFSAKGSLTYEQYF.

In DNA form, the CDR3 reads TGTGCCAGCTCCGGGACTAGCGGAACCACAGATACGCAGTATTTT. It yields the protein CASSGTSGTTDTQYF. The chain recombines TRBV18 with TRBJ2-3; 11 bases map to TRBD2. J gave up 2 bases and V 6 bases, and 4 bases lay outside the gene matches. Germline V lookup: CDR1 KGHSH, CDR2 LQKENI. The CDR3 is 15 amino acids.

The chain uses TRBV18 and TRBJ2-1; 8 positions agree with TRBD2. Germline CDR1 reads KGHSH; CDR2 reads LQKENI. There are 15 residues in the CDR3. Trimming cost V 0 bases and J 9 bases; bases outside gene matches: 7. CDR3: CASSPPAGGAGEQFF. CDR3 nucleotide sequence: TGTGCCAGCTCACCACCGGCCGGGGGGGCGGGTGAGCAGTTCTTC.

The CDR3 coding sequence is TGTGCCAGCAGGAAACTAGCGGGAGGAGAGACCCAGTACTTC. Its translation is CASRKLAGGETQYF. The chain carries TRBV6-5 and TRBJ2-5, with 12 bases matching TRBD2. The V gene end was trimmed by 6 bases and the J gene end by 4 bases; junction bases not matched to a gene: 3. The CDR3 has 14 amino acids. CDR1 is MNHEY, CDR2 SVGAGI, per germline.

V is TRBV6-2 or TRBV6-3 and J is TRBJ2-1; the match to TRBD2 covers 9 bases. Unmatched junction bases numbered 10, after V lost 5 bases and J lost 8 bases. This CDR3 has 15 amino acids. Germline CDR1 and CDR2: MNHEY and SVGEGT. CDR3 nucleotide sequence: TGTGCCAGCAGTCCGAGGACTAGCGTAGTCGATGAGCAGTTCTTC. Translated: CASSPRTSVVDEQFF.

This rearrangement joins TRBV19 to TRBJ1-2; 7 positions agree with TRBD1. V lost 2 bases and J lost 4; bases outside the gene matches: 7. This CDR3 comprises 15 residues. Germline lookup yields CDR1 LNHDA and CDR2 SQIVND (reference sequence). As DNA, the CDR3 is TGTGCCAGTAGTATATTGTCCAGGGGGGCCTATGGCTACACCTTC. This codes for CASSILSRGAYGYTF.

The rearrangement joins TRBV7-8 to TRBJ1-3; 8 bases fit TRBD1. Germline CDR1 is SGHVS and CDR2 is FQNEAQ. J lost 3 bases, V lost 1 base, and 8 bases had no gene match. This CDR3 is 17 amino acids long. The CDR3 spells CASSLGTGSVIGNTIYF. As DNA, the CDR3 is TGTGCCAGCAGCTTAGGGACAGGGTCGGTAATTGGAAACACCATATATTTT.

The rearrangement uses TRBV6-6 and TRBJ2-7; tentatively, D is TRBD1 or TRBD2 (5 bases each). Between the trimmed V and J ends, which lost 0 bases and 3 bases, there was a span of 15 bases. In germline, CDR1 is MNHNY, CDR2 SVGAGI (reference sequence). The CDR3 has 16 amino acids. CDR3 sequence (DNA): TGTGCCAGCAGTTACTCGTTCCGGGGCCACATCTACGAGCAGTACTTC. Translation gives CASSYSFRGHIYEQYF.

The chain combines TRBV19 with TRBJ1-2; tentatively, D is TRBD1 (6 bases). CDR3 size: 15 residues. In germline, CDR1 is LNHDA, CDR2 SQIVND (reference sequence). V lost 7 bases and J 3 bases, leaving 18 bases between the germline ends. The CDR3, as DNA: TGTGCCAGTACCACGACAGGCTACCAGGACTATGGCTACACCTTC. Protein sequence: CASTTTGYQDYGYTF. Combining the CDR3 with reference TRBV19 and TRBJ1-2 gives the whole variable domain DGGITQSPKYLFRKEGQNVTLSCEQNLNHDAMYWYRQDPGQGLRLIYYSQIVNDFQKGDIAEGYSVSREKKESFPLTVTSAQKNPTAFYLCASTTTGYQDYGYTFGSGTRLTVV.

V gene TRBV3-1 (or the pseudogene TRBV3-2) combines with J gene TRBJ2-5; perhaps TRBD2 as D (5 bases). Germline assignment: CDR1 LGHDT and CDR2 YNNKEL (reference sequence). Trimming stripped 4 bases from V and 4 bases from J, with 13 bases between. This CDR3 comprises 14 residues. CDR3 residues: CASSPNLGRETQYF. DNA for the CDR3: TGTGCCAGCAGCCCCAACTTAGGGAGAGAGACCCAGTACTTC.